The 11 T cell receptor beta chains given below trace back to one sample, sequenced in a study of beta chain features in type 1 diabetes. Of the isolated RNA, all was reverse transcribed, and so the sequenced material was expressed TCRB transcripts. The table came from immunoSEQ multiplex PCR; TCRdb's copy has only in-frame clones and leaves some out. Of 450,000 to 550,000 clones in the sample, approximately 28% were seen once. Material: naive CD4+ T cells from blood. The source of these receptors is a man aged 18 to 29 in good health.

There are a few counts of this clone. V gene TRBV2 combines with J gene TRBJ2-3; a weak D match, TRBD2 (5 bases). V was pared by 1 base and J by 14 bases, with 16 bases between. Germline CDR1 and CDR2: SNHLY and FYNNEI. The CDR3 loop spans 13 amino acids. The CDR3 spells CASSEEMRDPGYF. The CDR3 nucleotides read TGTGCCAGCAGTGAAGAAATGAGGGATCCAGGGTATTTT.

This chain links TRBV28 with TRBJ2-1; 11 bases agree with TRBD2. V trimming: 6 bases; J trimming: 2 bases; junction bases outside the gene matches: 3. The length of the CDR3 is 15 residues. The germline CDR1 and CDR2 sequences are MDHEN and SYDVKM. This CDR3 reads CASSLLAGAYNEQFF. In DNA, the CDR3 is TGTGCCAGCAGCTTACTAGCGGGGGCCTACAATGAGCAGTTCTTC.

The gene calls are TRBV7-9 and TRBJ2-1, with TRBD1 matching 7 bases. The CDR3 covers 15 residues. Germline V gene data show CDR1 as SEHNR and CDR2 as FQNEAQ (reference sequence). J lost 2 bases, V lost 5 bases, and 6 bases had no gene match. DNA of the CDR3: TGTGCCAGCAGCCCTGACAGGGCCCCCTACAATGAGCAGTTCTTC. This encodes CASSPDRAPYNEQFF.

This clone was seen a few times. The V and J genes are TRBV18 and TRBJ2-1; D is unresolved. Germline values: CDR1 KGHSH, CDR2 LQKENI. The CDR3 loop spans 14 amino acids. The V and J ends lost 0 bases and 5 bases respectively, with 8 bases between them. The CDR3 region has the DNA TGTGCCAGCTCACCACCCTCCGTAGACAATGAGCAGTTCTTC. Translation gives CASSPPSVDNEQFF. Using reference TRBV18 and TRBJ2-1 for the parts outside the CDR3, the full variable domain is NAGVMQNPRHLVRRRGQEARLRCSPMKGHSHVYWYRQLPEEGLKFMVYLQKENIIDESGMPKERFSAEFPKEGPSILRIQQVVRGDSAAYFCASSPPSVDNEQFFGPGTRLTVL.

The V call is TRBV7-9, the J call TRBJ2-1; 7 bases are shared with TRBD1. There are 13 residues in the CDR3. Trimming removed 8 bases from V and 3 bases from J; junction bases left unmatched: 4. Germline CDR1 reads SEHNR; CDR2 reads FQNEAQ (reference sequence). The CDR3 loop reads CASAGTDYNEQFF. For the CDR3, the DNA is TGTGCCAGCGCCGGGACAGACTACAATGAGCAGTTCTTC. Full variable domain (remainder filled in from reference TRBV7-9 and TRBJ2-1): DTGVSQNPRHKITKRGQNVTFRCDPISEHNRLYWYRQTLGQGPEFLTYFQNEAQLEKSRLLSDRFSAERPKGSFSTLEIQRTEQGDSAMYLCASAGTDYNEQFFGPGTRLTVL.

In this sample, this clone turned up many times. The V gene is TRBV7-9, the J gene TRBJ2-1, with D unclear. The CDR3 length is 10 residues. Per the germline V gene, CDR1 is SEHNR and CDR2 is FQNEAQ (reference sequence). The V gene lost 5 bases and the J gene lost 6 bases, with 2 bases spanning the gap. The CDR3 nucleotides are TGTGCCAGCAGCCGCAATGAGCAGTTCTTC. Amino acid sequence: CASSRNEQFF.

CDR3: CASSLAPGGNTIYF. For the CDR3, the DNA is TGTGCCAGCAGCTTAGCCCCAGGGGGAAACACCATATATTTT. The V gene is TRBV7-2, the J gene TRBJ1-3, with D possibly TRBD1 on 5 matching bases. This CDR3 comprises 14 residues. CDR1 and CDR2 (germline): SGHTA, FQGNSA. Trimming removed 0 bases from V and 4 bases from J, with 7 bases in between.

The genes are TRBV7-9 and TRBJ2-7, with 7 bases matching TRBD2. Germline CDR1 and CDR2: SEHNR and FQNEAQ (reference sequence). V lost 1 base, J lost 4 bases, and 4 bases stayed unmatched. This CDR3 spans 14 amino acids. In DNA, the CDR3 is TGTGCCAGCAGCTTAGAGGGCGGGAGTTACGAGCAGTACTTC. It specifies CASSLEGGSYEQYF.

This clone has a handful of counts. The CDR3 nucleotides read TGTGCCAGCAGCGCTCAACGGTTCGTAATGGGGTCGGAGACCCAGTACTTC. Protein product: CASSAQRFVMGSETQYF. The chain combines TRBV9 with TRBJ2-5; the D is unclear. The V gene lost 3 bases and the J gene lost 5 bases, with 23 bases spanning the gap. Germline-derived CDR1 and CDR2 are SGDLS and YYNGEE. The CDR3 consists of 17 residues.

The V gene is TRBV7-9, the J gene TRBJ1-2; D possibly corresponds to TRBD1 (5 bases). V was trimmed by 5 bases and J by 7 bases, leaving 11 bases between them. Germline assignment: CDR1 SEHNR and CDR2 FQNEAQ (reference sequence). This CDR3 has 12 residues. CDR3 nucleotide sequence: TGTGCCAGCAGCGGCCGGGACGCTGGCTACACCTTC. Its protein is CASSGRDAGYTF.

J is TRBJ2-1 and V is TRBV29-1, with D possibly matching TRBD1 (6 bases). This CDR3 spans 16 amino acids. Germline CDR1 is SQVTM and CDR2 is ANQGSEA. The V gene lost 1 base and the J gene lost 0 bases, with 13 bases spanning the gap. The CDR3 reads CSVEAGGTSSYNEQFF. Here the CDR3 DNA reads TGCAGCGTTGAAGCTGGGGGCACGAGCTCCTACAATGAGCAGTTCTTC.